The rows below give T cell receptor beta chains drawn from one sample of a study of blood T cell repertoires in COVID-19. Profiling relied on immunoSEQ multiplex PCR, and the TCRdb table lists in-frame clones only, not all of them. This sample carries 50,000 or so clones, roughly 80% of them seen once, and the ten largest clones take 7.3%. The source material was peripheral blood. The receptors derive from a man in his forties with acute or convalescent COVID-19. CDR3s include the opening cysteine and the closing phenylalanine or tryptophan. D genes are given only for firm matches. Where a row states a size, it is once, few, many or the class of an expanded clone; other rows omit it.

TRBJ1-1	TRBV29-1	-	TRBD1	CSVGGTGDMNTEAFF	TGCAGCGTGGGAGGGACAGGAGACATGAACACTGAAGCTTTCTTT
TRBJ1-4	TRBV2	-	TRBD1	CASRRQGGDNEKLFF	TGTGCCAGCAGGCGGCAGGGGGGCGATAATGAAAAACTGTTTTTT
TRBJ1-1	TRBV28	-	TRBD1	CASRDRGRVQAFF	TGTGCCAGCAGGGACAGGGGGCGCGTGCAAGCTTTCTTT
TRBJ2-7	TRBV11-2	-	-	CASSSRQGSYEQYF	TGTGCCAGCAGCTCGAGGCAGGGCTCCTACGAGCAGTACTTC
TRBJ1-5	TRBV21-1	-	-	CASSKAAVSNQPQHF	TGTGCCAGCAGCAAAGCGGCCGTGAGCAATCAGCCCCAGCATTTT
TRBJ1-3	TRBV28	-	-	CASSSTGIGNTIYF	TGTGCCAGCAGTTCTACAGGGATCGGAAACACCATATATTTT
TRBJ1-4	TRBV30	-	-	CAWSVHMNEKLFF	TGTGCCTGGAGTGTACATATGAATGAAAAACTGTTTTTT
TRBJ2-3	TRBV6-5	-	TRBD2	CASKTSGAAADTQYF	TGTGCCAGCAAGACTAGCGGAGCCGCGGCAGATACGCAGTATTTT
TRBJ1-4	TRBV18	-	-	CASSPFELEKLFF	TGTGCCAGCTCACCATTCGAGTTAGAAAAACTGTTTTTT
TRBJ2-3	TRBV5-4	-	-	CASSLEGPSTDTQYF	TGTGCCAGCAGCCTAGAGGGCCCCTCCACAGATACGCAGTATTTT
TRBJ2-1	TRBV18	-	-	CASSLSSSADNEQFF	TGTGCCAGTTCTCTCTCCTCTAGCGCTGACAATGAGCAGTTCTTC
TRBJ2-7	TRBV12-3/TRBV12-4	few	-	CASSKQVREQYF	TGTGCCAGCAGCAAACAGGTCCGCGAGCAGTACTTC
TRBJ2-3	TRBV5-6	-	-	CASSRVVLGDTQYF	TGTGCCAGCAGCCGAGTAGTACTAGGCGATACGCAGTATTTT
TRBJ1-1	TRBV6-1	-	-	CASSEAGGTTEAFF	TGTGCCAGCAGTGAAGCCGGAGGGACGACTGAAGCTTTCTTT
TRBJ1-4	TRBV19	-	-	CASSGGKRGDEKLFF	TGTGCCAGTAGCGGGGGAAAGAGAGGGGATGAAAAACTGTTTTTT
TRBJ1-5	TRBV12-3/TRBV12-4	-	-	CASSLLQRQPQHF	TGTGCCAGCAGTTTATTGCAGCGGCAGCCCCAGCATTTT
TRBJ2-1	TRBV6-6	once	TRBD1	CASSPRGQGAISSYNEQFF	TGTGCCAGCAGTCCCCGAGGACAGGGGGCGATAAGCTCCTACAATGAGCAGTTCTTC
TRBJ2-7	TRBV28	-	-	CASSLPQMYEQYF	TGTGCCAGCAGTTTACCCCAGATGTACGAGCAGTACTTC
TRBJ1-2	TRBV18	-	-	CASSPTGFDGYTF	TGTGCCAGCTCCCCTACAGGGTTCGATGGCTACACCTTC
TRBJ1-5	TRBV19	few	-	CASSIRGSGNQPQHF	TGTGCCAGTAGTATTCGGGGGTCGGGCAATCAGCCCCAGCATTTT
TRBJ2-2	TRBV11-3	-	TRBD2	CASSTPRGANTGELFF	TGTGCCAGCAGCACCCCTCGGGGGGCGAACACCGGGGAGCTGTTTTTT
TRBJ2-7	TRBV6-2/TRBV6-3	-	TRBD1	CASSYDRDRGHYEQYF	TGTGCCAGCAGTTACGACCGGGACAGGGGACACTACGAGCAGTACTTC
TRBJ1-1	TRBV3-1/TRBV3-2	once	-	CASSRNSGTEAFF	TGTGCCAGCAGCCGTAACTCTGGCACTGAAGCTTTCTTT
TRBJ2-5	TRBV7-5	-	-	CVRSPRWGRTKVAKETQYF	TGTGTCAGAAGCCCCCGTTGGGGGCGGACGAAAGTAGCCAAAGAGACCCAGTACTTC
TRBJ1-4	TRBV19	-	-	CASSRTGFGLEKLFF	TGTGCCAGTAGTCGAACAGGGTTCGGGCTCGAAAAACTGTTTTTT
TRBJ1-1	TRBV29-1	-	-	CSVLRGSTMNTEAFF	TGCAGCGTACTCAGGGGATCAACCATGAACACTGAAGCTTTCTTT
TRBJ1-2	TRBV6-2/TRBV6-3	-	TRBD1	CASSLDRTYGYTF	TGTGCCAGCAGCTTGGACAGGACCTATGGCTACACCTTC
TRBJ2-1	TRBV7-2	-	-	CASSPYRGGDNEQFF	TGTGCCAGCAGCCCCTACAGGGGGGGGGACAATGAGCAGTTCTTC
TRBJ2-3	TRBV27	-	-	CASRLSSTDTQYF	TGTGCCAGCAGACTTTCTAGCACAGATACGCAGTATTTT
TRBJ1-5	TRBV7-8	-	-	CASSLYGGGQQPQHF	TGTGCCAGCAGCTTATACGGGGGGGGGCAGCAGCCCCAGCATTTT
TRBJ2-7	TRBV19	-	-	CASSIGGQSSYEQYF	TGTGCCAGTAGTATCGGTGGACAGAGTTCTTACGAGCAGTACTTC
TRBJ1-1	TRBV3-1/TRBV3-2	-	-	CASSLVQRVSEAFF	TGTGCCAGCAGCCTCGTCCAAAGAGTATCTGAAGCTTTCTTT
TRBJ2-2	TRBV18	-	-	CASSPRRGDTGELFF	TGTGCCAGCTCACCACGGCGGGGAGACACCGGGGAGCTGTTTTTT
TRBJ1-2	TRBV2	-	-	CASSEQGMNYGYTF	TGTGCCAGCAGTGAACAGGGGATGAACTATGGCTACACCTTC
TRBJ1-1	TRBV6-1	-	-	CASSGYGGGGNTEAFF	TGTGCCAGCAGTGGGTATGGGGGAGGGGGAAACACTGAAGCTTTCTTT
TRBJ2-7	TRBV5-4	-	-	CASSSQGPYEQYF	TGTGCCAGCAGCTCGCAGGGCCCCTACGAGCAGTACTTC
TRBJ1-5	TRBV2	-	-	CASSGLTSNQPQHF	TGTGCCAGCAGTGGTCTAACCAGCAATCAGCCCCAGCATTTT
TRBJ2-7	TRBV6-1	-	-	CASSGVFGTPVSYEQYF	TGTGCCAGCAGTGGAGTATTTGGGACACCTGTCTCCTACGAGCAGTACTTC
TRBJ1-2	TRBV24-1	few	-	CATIMTRILVNYGYTF	TGTGCCACCATCATGACACGGATTCTTGTGAACTATGGCTACACCTTC
TRBJ2-7	TRBV5-5	-	-	CASSLAVYEQYF	TGTGCCAGCAGCTTGGCGGTCTACGAGCAGTACTTC
TRBJ2-3	TRBV20-1	once	TRBD1	CSAYRGDTQYF	TGCAGTGCTTACAGGGGAGATACGCAGTATTTT